The source of this TCR beta chain is a study of T cell clones after liver transplantation. On this clone itself: What it recognizes is unknown.

Produced via immunoSEQ multiplex PCR; TCRdb's table is partial and in-frame only. The sample has approximately 65,000 clones; nearly 95% are singletons. Germline lookup yields CDR1 SGHAT and CDR2 FQNNGV. The CDR3 runs 15 residues. Trimming cost V 0 bases and J 4 bases; bases outside gene matches: 4. Unstimulated PBMCs were sorted into CD3+CD4+ and CD3+CD8+ populations. Study-wide points: Conclusions were preliminary, with small, heterogeneous patient groups.

V usage is TRBV11-2 and J usage is TRBJ2-5; TRBD1 aligns across 8 bases. The source material was CD4+ T cells from blood, sampled approximately 27 months after liver transplant. The sequence derives from a human patient who received a liver transplant. The graft donor may be the source of some T cells. CDR3 protein: CASSLDRGLVETQYF. CDR3 DNA sequence: TGTGCCAGCAGCTTAGACAGGGGGCTTGTAGAGACCCAGTACTTC.